This TCR beta chain was documented in a study of lymphopenia after photon versus proton radiotherapy. Notes on the study in general: Post-nadir diversity loss with photons came from oligoclonal expansion, particularly CD8+ Temra cells.

Sequencing used immunoSEQ multiplex PCR; TCRdb keeps in-frame clones, though not all of them. In the table there are tens of thousands of clones, approximately 86% of which are singletons. A word on this clone: Its antigen is not identified.

The germline gives CDR1 ENHRY, CDR2 SYGVKD. With 6 bases clipped from V and 1 base from J, the junction kept 4 bases outside the gene matches. This CDR3 contains 14 residues. The source was peripheral blood, collected from a patient treated with photon-based radiotherapy. The rearrangement links TRBV10-3 to TRBJ2-7; 9 bases match TRBD1. The sequence was collected from a middle-aged man with gastric cancer. CDR3 sequence reads: CAIRSDRGSYEQYF. As DNA, the CDR3 is TGTGCCATCAGATCGGACAGGGGTTCCTACGAGCAGTACTTC.